The 6 T cell receptor beta chains presented below share a single source sample, sequenced in a study of shared clonotypes between healthy human individuals (dated by TCRdb to 2020 to 2021). The library relied on the immunoSEQ multiplex PCR assay. TCRdb retrieved this table from immuneACCESS and kept in-frame rearrangements only. Not all clones are present; in checked studies, unresolved V genes account for under half, and no reason is known for the remainder. The sample records about 980,000 clones, less than 85% of which are singletons. The ten largest clonotypes hold approximately 1.5% of the sample. Sequencing used memory CD4+ T cells sorted from blood. In light of the paper, this sample's cell subset or site label describes: CD45RA-negative fraction. These receptors were collected from a man younger than 35 in good health.

This clone was counted only a few times. The CDR3 DNA is TGTGCCAGCCGGGGACGGGGTAGTGGCTACAATGAGCAGTTCTTC. Its translation is CASRGRGSGYNEQFF. The V gene is TRBV5-6, the J gene TRBJ2-1, with D tentatively TRBD1 or TRBD2 (5 bases each). Between the trimmed V and J ends, which lost 7 bases and 3 bases, there was a span of 17 bases. In germline, CDR1 is SGHDT, CDR2 YYEEEE. The CDR3 length is 15 residues. Combining the CDR3 with reference TRBV5-6 and TRBJ2-1 gives the whole variable domain DAGVTQSPTHLIKTRGQQVTLRCSPKSGHDTVSWYQQALGQGPQFIFQYYEEEERQRGNFPDRFSGHQFPNYSSELNVNALLLGDSALYLCASRGRGSGYNEQFFGPGTRLTVL.

The J gene is TRBJ2-7, the V gene TRBV11-2; perhaps TRBD2 as D (5 bases). The CDR3 has 15 residues. Germline V gene lookup returns CDR1 SGHAT and CDR2 FQNNGV. Trimming shortened V by 0 bases and J by 7 bases, and 16 bases separated the two germline ends. CDR3 protein: CASSLDHMSGEEQYF. In DNA, the CDR3 is TGTGCCAGCAGCTTAGACCATATGTCCGGGGAAGAGCAGTACTTC. Based on the CDR3 plus reference TRBV11-2 and TRBJ2-7, the full variable domain is EAGVAQSPRYKIIEKRQSVAFWCNPISGHATLYWYQQILGQGPKLLIQFQNNGVVDDSQLPKDRFSAERLKGVDSTLKIQPAKLEDSAVYLCASSLDHMSGEEQYFGPGTRLTVT.

The chain uses TRBV12-5 and TRBJ2-3, with TRBD2 matching 10 bases. Germline CDR1 is LGHNT and CDR2 is FRNRAP. The CDR3 has 14 residues. Trimming cost V 1 base and J 5 bases; bases outside gene matches: 0. CDR3 in DNA: TGTGCTAGTGGTTTGGGACTAGCGGGAGATACGCAGTATTTT. This sequence encodes CASGLGLAGDTQYF.

This clone was seen only a few times. The chain recombines TRBV6-1 with TRBJ1-2; D possibly corresponds to TRBD1 (5 bases). Trimming pared 4 bases from V and 3 bases from J, leaving 6 bases between. This CDR3 has 12 residues. The germline CDR1 and CDR2 sequences are MNHNS and SASEGT. CDR3 bases: TGTGCCAGCAGTGCAGGGTACTATGGCTACACCTTC. This sequence encodes CASSAGYYGYTF.

The rearrangement joins TRBV9 to TRBJ2-3; D gene unclear. The CDR3 loop spans 14 amino acids. V was shortened by 4 bases and J by 2 bases, with 11 bases between the two germline ends. Germline assignment: CDR1 SGDLS and CDR2 YYNGEE. Here the CDR3 DNA reads TGTGCCAGCAGCCTACCGCCTTTCACAGATACGCAGTATTTT. This sequence encodes CASSLPPFTDTQYF.

The rearrangement joins TRBV2 to TRBJ2-3, with D hard to call. The germline V and J ends were trimmed by 2 bases and 7 bases, with 7 bases remaining between them. The CDR3 consists of 12 residues. Germline V gives CDR1 SNHLY, CDR2 FYNNEI. This chain's CDR3 is CASSEINYTQYF. The CDR3 DNA sequence: TGTGCCAGCAGTGAAATAAACTATACGCAGTATTTT.